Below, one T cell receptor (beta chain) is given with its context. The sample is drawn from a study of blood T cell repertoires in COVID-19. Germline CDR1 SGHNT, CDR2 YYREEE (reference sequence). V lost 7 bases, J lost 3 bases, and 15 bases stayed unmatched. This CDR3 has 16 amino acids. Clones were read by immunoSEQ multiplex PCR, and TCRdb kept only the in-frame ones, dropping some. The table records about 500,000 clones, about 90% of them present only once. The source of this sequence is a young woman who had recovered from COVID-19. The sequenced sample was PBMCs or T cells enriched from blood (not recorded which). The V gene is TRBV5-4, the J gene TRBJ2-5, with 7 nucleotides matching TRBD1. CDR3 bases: TGTGCCAGCTCCGTCCCCACAGGGGAAGGGAAAGAGACCCAGTACTTC. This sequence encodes CASSVPTGEGKETQYF.